The present entry profiles one T cell receptor (beta chain) with its context. Germline CDR1 MDHEN, CDR2 SYDVKM. J lost 2 bases, V lost 4 bases, and 4 bases had no gene match. CDR3 length equals 14 residues. As for time point: peripheral blood 6 weeks after treatment start. The patients' disease, urothelial carcinoma, was locally advanced or metastatic. These data belong to a study of PD-L1 blockade in urothelial cancer. Sequencing used immunoSEQ multiplex PCR; TCRdb keeps in-frame clones, though not all of them. The sample lists under 70,000 clones, almost 90% occurring once. The sequence was collected from a man in his fifties or sixties with urothelial cancer. V and J are TRBV28 and TRBJ2-5; 7 bases match TRBD2. The sample consisted of PBMCs, taken around atezolizumab (anti-PD-L1) treatment. CDR3 amino acids: CASSSRAGQETQYF. The CDR3 DNA follows: TGTGCCAGCAGTTCAAGAGCGGGACAAGAGACCCAGTACTTC.